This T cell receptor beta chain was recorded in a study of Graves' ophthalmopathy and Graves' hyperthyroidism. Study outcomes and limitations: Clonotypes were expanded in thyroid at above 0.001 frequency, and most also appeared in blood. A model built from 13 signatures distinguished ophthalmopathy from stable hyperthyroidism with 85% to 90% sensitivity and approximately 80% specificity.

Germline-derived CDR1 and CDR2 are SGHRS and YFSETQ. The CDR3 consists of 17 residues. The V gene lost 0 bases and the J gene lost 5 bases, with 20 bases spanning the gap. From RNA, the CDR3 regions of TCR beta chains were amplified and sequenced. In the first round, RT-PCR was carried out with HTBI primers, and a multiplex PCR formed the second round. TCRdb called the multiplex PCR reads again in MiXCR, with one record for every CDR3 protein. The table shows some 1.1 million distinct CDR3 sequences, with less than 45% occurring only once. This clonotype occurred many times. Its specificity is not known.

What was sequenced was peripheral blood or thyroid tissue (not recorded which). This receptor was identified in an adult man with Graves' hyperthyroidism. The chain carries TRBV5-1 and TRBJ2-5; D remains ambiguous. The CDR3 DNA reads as TGCGCCAGCAGCTTGGCTCCACCAACCCATGAGTCGGAGACCCAGTACTTC. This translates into CASSLAPPTHESETQYF.